A single TCR beta chain is shown here with its context. Per the original data handling: Reference gene primer amplification yielded estimated nucleated cell counts. Only in-frame clones appear in the TCRdb table, and some are missing; sequencing was by immunoSEQ multiplex PCR. V and J calls and clone size are those listed in that table; D and trimming were worked out from the DNA. The sample lists about 170,000 clones, around 86% occurring once. These data originate in a study of blood T cell repertoires in COVID-19. On the study more broadly: From the United States, Italy and Spain came samples of acute and convalescent COVID-19. Nucleic acid was either cDNA or gDNA, and it came from T cells, B-cell-depleted T cells, or PBMCs.

The CDR3 has 15 amino acids. V lost 4 bases and J lost 8; bases outside the gene matches: 8. Germline V gives CDR1 SEHNR, CDR2 FQNEAQ (reference sequence). The V and J genes are TRBV7-9 and TRBJ1-6; 7 bases match TRBD1. This TCR was recovered from a man aged 70-80 years with acute or convalescent COVID-19. The sample consisted of peripheral blood. CDR3 protein: CASSSGTEGYSPLHF. The CDR3 nucleotides read TGTGCCAGCAGCTCCGGGACAGAAGGGTATTCACCCCTCCACTTT. Variable domain in full (rest from reference TRBV7-9 and TRBJ1-6): DTGVSQNPRHKITKRGQNVTFRCDPISEHNRLYWYRQTLGQGPEFLTYFQNEAQLEKSRLLSDRFSAERPKGSFSTLEIQRTEQGDSAMYLCASSSGTEGYSPLHFGNGTRLTVT.